This T cell receptor beta chain was retrieved from a study of identifying expanded T cells in peripheral blood. Germline V gene lookup returns CDR1 SGHDT and CDR2 YYEEEE. CDR3 length: 13 residues. The V gene lost 2 bases and the J gene lost 7 bases, with 12 bases spanning the gap. Libraries were prepared by immunoSEQ multiplex PCR; TCRdb keeps only in-frame clonotypes and omits some of them. The sample includes some 100,000 clones, roughly nine tenths seen only once; the top ten take approximately 8%. This TCR was sampled from a person aged 18 to 75 in good health. Sequenced: blood. V gene TRBV5-6 combines with J gene TRBJ1-1; D is uncertain. The CDR3 coding sequence is TGTGCCAGCAGCTTTCAAATAGGGCTTGAAGCTTTCTTT. Residues: CASSFQIGLEAFF.